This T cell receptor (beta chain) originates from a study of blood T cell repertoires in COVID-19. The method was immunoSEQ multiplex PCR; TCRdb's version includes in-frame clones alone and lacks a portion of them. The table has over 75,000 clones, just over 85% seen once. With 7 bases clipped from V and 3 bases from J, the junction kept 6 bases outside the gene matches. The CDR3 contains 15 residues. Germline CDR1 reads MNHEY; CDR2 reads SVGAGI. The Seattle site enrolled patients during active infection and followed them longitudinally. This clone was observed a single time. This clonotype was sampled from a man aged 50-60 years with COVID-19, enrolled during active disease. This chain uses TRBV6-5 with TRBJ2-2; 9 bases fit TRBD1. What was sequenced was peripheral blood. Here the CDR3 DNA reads TGTGCCAGCACCGGACAGGGGCCATACACCGGGGAGCTGTTTTTT. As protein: CASTGQGPYTGELFF.